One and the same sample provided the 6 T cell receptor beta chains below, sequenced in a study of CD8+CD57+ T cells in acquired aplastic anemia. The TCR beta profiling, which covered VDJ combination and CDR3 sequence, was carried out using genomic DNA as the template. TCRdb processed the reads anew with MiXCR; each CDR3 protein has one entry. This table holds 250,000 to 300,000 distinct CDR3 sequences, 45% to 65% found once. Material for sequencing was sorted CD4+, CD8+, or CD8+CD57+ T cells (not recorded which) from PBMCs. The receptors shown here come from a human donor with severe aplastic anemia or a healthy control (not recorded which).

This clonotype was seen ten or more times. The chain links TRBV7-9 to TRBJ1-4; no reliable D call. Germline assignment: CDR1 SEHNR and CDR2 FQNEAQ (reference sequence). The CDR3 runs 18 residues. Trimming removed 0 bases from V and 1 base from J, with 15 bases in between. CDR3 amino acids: CASSLALTKKGTNEKLFF. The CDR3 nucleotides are TGTGCCAGCAGCTTAGCCCTTACTAAGAAGGGAACTAATGAAAAACTGTTTTTT.

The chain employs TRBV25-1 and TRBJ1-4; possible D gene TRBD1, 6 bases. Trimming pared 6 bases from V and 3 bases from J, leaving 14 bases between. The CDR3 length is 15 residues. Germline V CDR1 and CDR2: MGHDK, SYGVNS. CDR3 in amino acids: CASSPGRGANEKLFF. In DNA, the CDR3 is TGTGCCAGCAGCCCTGGAAGGGGGGCTAATGAAAAACTGTTTTTT. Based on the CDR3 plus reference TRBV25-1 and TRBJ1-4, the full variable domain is EADIYQTPRYLVIGTGKKITLECSQTMGHDKMYWYQQDPGMELHLIHYSYGVNSTEKGDLSSESTVSRIRTEHFPLTLESARPSHTSQYLCASSPGRGANEKLFFGSGTQLSVL.

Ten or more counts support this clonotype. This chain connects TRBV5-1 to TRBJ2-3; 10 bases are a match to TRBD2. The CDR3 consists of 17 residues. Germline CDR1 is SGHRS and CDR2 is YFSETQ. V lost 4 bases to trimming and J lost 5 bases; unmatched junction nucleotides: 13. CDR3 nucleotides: TGCGCCAGCAGCACGGACCCTAGCGGGGGAATCATAGATACGCAGTATTTT. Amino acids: CASSTDPSGGIIDTQYF.

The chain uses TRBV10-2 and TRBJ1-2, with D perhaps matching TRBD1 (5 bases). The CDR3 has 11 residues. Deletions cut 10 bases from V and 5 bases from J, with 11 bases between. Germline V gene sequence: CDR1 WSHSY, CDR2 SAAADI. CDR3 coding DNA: TGCGCCACAGAGGGGCTTTATGGCTACACCTTC. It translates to CATEGLYGYTF.

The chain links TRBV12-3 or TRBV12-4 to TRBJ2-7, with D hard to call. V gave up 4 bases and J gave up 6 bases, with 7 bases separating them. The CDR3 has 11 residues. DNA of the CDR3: TGTGCCAGCAGTTCCGACGCCGAGCAGTACTTC. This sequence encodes CASSSDAEQYF.

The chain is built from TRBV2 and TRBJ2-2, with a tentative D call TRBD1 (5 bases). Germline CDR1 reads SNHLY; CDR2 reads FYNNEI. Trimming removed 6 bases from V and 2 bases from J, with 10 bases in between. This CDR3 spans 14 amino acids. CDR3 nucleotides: TGTGCCAGCAGACTGGACACCAACACCGGGGAGCTGTTTTTT. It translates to CASRLDTNTGELFF.